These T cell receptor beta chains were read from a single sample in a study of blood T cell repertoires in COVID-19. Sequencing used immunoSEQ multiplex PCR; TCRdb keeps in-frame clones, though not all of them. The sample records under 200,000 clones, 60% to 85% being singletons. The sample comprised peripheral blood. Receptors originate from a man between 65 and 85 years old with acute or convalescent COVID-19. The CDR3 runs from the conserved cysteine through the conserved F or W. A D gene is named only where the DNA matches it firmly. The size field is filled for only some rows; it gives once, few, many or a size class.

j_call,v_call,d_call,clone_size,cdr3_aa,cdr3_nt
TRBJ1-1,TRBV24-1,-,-,CATRERQDTEAFF,TGTGCCACCAGAGAAAGACAGGACACTGAAGCTTTCTTT
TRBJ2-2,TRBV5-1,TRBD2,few,CASSSSGSTGELFF,TGCGCCAGCAGCTCTAGCGGGAGCACCGGGGAGCTGTTTTTT
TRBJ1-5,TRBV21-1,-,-,CASSIRDRMGSNQPQHF,TGTGCCAGCAGCATCAGGGACAGGATGGGGAGCAATCAGCCCCAGCATTTT
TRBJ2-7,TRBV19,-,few,CASRGTLHEQYF,TGTGCCAGTAGAGGGACTTTGCACGAGCAGTACTTC
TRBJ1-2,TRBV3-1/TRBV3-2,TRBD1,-,CASSHPPGTGTTTFNYGYTF,TGTGCCAGCAGCCACCCCCCGGGGACAGGGACTACTACCTTCAACTATGGCTACACCTTC
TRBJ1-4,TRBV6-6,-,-,CASSRPQEKLFF,TGTGCCAGCAGTCGGCCTCAGGAAAAACTGTTTTTT
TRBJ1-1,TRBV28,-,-,CASSFRGWTNEAFF,TGTGCCAGCAGTTTCCGGGGTTGGACGAATGAAGCTTTCTTT
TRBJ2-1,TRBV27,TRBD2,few,CASSPSAGDTYNEQFF,TGTGCCAGCAGTCCCTCAGCGGGAGATACCTACAATGAGCAGTTCTTC
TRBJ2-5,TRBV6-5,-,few,CASSFSVPGTQYF,TGTGCCAGCAGTTTTTCGGTCCCCGGGACCCAGTACTTC
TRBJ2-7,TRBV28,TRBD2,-,CASNPSGSYSYEQYF,TGTGCCAGCAACCCTAGCGGGAGTTACTCCTACGAGCAGTACTTC
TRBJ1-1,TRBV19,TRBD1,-,CASIPPAGGGLGTEAFF,TGTGCCAGTATTCCCCCCGCAGGGGGTGGGTTGGGCACTGAAGCTTTCTTT
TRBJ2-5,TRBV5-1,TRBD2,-,CASSWGLAGDETQYF,TGCGCCAGCAGCTGGGGACTAGCGGGAGATGAGACCCAGTACTTC
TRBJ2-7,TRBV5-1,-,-,CASSPVDLYEQYF,TGCGCCAGCAGCCCGGTTGACTTATACGAGCAGTACTTC
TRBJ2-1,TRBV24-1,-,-,CATSDPPANEQFF,TGTGCCACCAGTGACCCCCCAGCGAATGAGCAGTTCTTC
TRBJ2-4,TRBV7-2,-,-,CASSQPEGLAKNIQYF,TGTGCCAGCAGCCAGCCCGAAGGACTAGCCAAAAACATTCAGTACTTC
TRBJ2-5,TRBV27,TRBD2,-,CASSPLAGGETQYF,TGTGCCAGCAGTCCGTTAGCGGGAGGGGAGACCCAGTACTTC
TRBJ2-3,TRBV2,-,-,CASTEGGRTDTQYF,TGTGCCAGCACCGAGGGGGGGAGAACAGATACGCAGTATTTT
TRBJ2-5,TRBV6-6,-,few,CASSYQIQETQYF,TGTGCCAGCAGTTACCAAATCCAAGAGACCCAGTACTTC
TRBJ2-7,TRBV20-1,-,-,CSASQRVRSYEQYF,TGCAGTGCTAGTCAGCGGGTACGGAGCTACGAGCAGTACTTC
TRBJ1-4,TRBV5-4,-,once,CASSLGGSAIGEKLFF,TGTGCCAGCAGCTTGGGAGGTTCGGCGATCGGTGAAAAACTGTTTTTT
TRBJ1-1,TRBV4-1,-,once,CASSQDSPNTEAFF,TGCGCCAGCAGCCAAGATAGTCCGAACACTGAAGCTTTCTTT
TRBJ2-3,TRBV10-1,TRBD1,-,CASSESNQGARTDTQYF,TGCGCCAGCAGTGAGTCTAACCAGGGGGCTCGGACAGATACGCAGTATTTT
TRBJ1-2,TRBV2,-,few,CASSEGGSIIYGYTF,TGTGCCAGCAGTGAAGGCGGCAGCATTATCTATGGCTACACCTTC
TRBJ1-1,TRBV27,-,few,CASSLLGTLVTEAFF,TGTGCCAGCAGCCTCCTGGGGACTTTAGTCACTGAAGCTTTCTTT
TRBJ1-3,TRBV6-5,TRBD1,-,CASARDRVWGNTIYF,TGTGCCAGCGCCCGGGACAGGGTTTGGGGAAACACCATATATTTT
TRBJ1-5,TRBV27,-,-,CASSSGNLNQPQHF,TGTGCCAGCAGTTCCGGGAATCTTAATCAGCCCCAGCATTTT
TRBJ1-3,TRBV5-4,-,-,CASSSESWGNTIYF,TGTGCCAGCAGCTCGGAGAGTTGGGGAAACACCATATATTTT
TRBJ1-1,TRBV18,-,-,CASSPLANTEAFF,TGTGCCAGCTCACCATTGGCGAACACTGAAGCTTTCTTT
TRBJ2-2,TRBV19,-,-,CASSGVPPRNTGELFF,TGTGCCAGTTCAGGGGTCCCTCCTAGAAACACCGGGGAGCTGTTTTTT
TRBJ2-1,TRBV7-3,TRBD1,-,CASSPNAAGGRNEQFF,TGTGCCAGCAGCCCCAACGCGGCAGGGGGTCGGAATGAGCAGTTCTTC
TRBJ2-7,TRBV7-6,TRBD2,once,CASSSGLAGSYEQYF,TGTGCCAGCAGCTCAGGACTAGCGGGGTCCTACGAGCAGTACTTC
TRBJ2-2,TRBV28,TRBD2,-,CASSATGLAGGRELFF,TGTGCCAGCAGTGCGACGGGACTAGCGGGAGGCCGGGAGCTGTTTTTT
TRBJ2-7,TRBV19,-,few,CASSRLASSYEQYF,TGTGCCAGTAGTAGACTGGCCAGCTCCTACGAGCAGTACTTC
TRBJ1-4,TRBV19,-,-,CASSIGAGNEKLFF,TGTGCCAGTAGTATAGGCGCGGGAAATGAAAAACTGTTTTTT
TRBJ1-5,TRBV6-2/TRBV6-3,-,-,CASSRRTEGHQPQHF,TGTGCCAGCAGCCGGCGGACAGAGGGTCATCAGCCCCAGCATTTT
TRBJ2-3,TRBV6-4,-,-,CASSDRDSGDTQYF,TGTGCCAGCAGTGACCGGGACAGCGGGGATACGCAGTATTTT
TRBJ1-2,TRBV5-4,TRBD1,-,CASSAAGTVGGYTF,TGTGCCAGCAGCGCTGCCGGGACAGTGGGTGGCTACACCTTC
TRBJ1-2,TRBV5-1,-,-,CASSLEQLYGYTF,TGCGCCAGCAGCTTGGAACAGCTCTATGGCTACACCTTC
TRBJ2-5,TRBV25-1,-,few,CASSESQGETQYF,TGTGCCAGCAGTGAATCCCAGGGGGAGACCCAGTACTTC
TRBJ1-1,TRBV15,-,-,CATSRDVSDTEAFF,TGTGCCACCAGCAGAGATGTCAGTGACACTGAAGCTTTCTTT
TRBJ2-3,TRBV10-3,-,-,CAISDSGGTDTQYF,TGTGCCATCAGTGACTCAGGCGGCACAGATACGCAGTATTTT
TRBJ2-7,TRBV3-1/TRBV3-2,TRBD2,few,CASSKKTSPSYEQYF,TGTGCCAGCAGCAAGAAGACTAGCCCCTCCTACGAGCAGTACTTC
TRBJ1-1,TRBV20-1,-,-,CSGLGDTEAFF,TGCAGTGGCCTAGGGGACACTGAAGCTTTCTTT
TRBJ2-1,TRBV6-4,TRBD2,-,CASSDTTISGGSNEQFF,TGTGCCAGCAGTGACACTACGATTAGCGGGGGATCCAATGAGCAGTTCTTC
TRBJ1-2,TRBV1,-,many,CTSSGDSANYGYTF,TGCACCAGCAGCGGCGACAGTGCTAACTATGGCTACACCTTC
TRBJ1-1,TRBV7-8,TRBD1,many,CASSSTRDRGLNTEAFF,TGTGCCAGCAGCTCGACCCGGGACAGGGGGTTGAACACTGAAGCTTTCTTT
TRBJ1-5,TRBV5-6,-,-,CASSRGLFGNQPQHF,TGTGCCAGCAGCCGAGGACTGTTCGGCAATCAGCCCCAGCATTTT
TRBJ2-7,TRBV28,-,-,CASSFGRVTEQYF,TGTGCCAGCAGTTTCGGGAGAGTTACCGAGCAGTACTTC
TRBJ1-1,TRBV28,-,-,CAARTTANTEAFF,TGTGCCGCGCGGACAACGGCTAACACTGAAGCTTTCTTT
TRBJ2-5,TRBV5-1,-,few,CASARGNPQETQYF,TGCGCCAGCGCCAGAGGAAATCCGCAAGAGACCCAGTACTTC
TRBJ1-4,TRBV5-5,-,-,CASSFTGMNEKLFF,TGTGCCAGCAGCTTTACAGGGATGAATGAAAAACTGTTTTTT
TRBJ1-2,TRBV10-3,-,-,CAIMQTGSGGYTF,TGTGCCATCATGCAAACAGGGAGCGGAGGATACACCTTC
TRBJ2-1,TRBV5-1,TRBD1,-,CASSPDRGHEQFF,TGCGCCAGCAGCCCAGACAGGGGCCATGAGCAGTTCTTC
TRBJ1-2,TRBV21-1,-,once,CASSKAGRNYGYTF,TGTGCCAGCAGCAAAGCGGGGAGAAACTATGGCTACACCTTC
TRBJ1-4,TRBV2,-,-,CASKLLATNEKLFF,TGTGCCAGCAAACTTCTAGCAACTAATGAAAAACTGTTTTTT
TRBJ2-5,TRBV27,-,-,CASNSGWLGETQYF,TGTGCCAGCAACTCAGGGTGGTTGGGAGAGACCCAGTACTTC
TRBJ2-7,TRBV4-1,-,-,CASSQDYYSYEQYF,TGCGCCAGCAGCCAGGACTATTATTCCTACGAGCAGTACTTC
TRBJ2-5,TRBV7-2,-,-,CASSLAQNPETQYF,TGTGCCAGCAGCTTAGCTCAGAACCCTGAGACCCAGTACTTC
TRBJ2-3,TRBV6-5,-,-,CASSYVGPNTDTQYF,TGTGCCAGCAGTTATGTGGGGCCGAACACAGATACGCAGTATTTT
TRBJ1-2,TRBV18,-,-,CASSGNEGRNYGYTF,TGTGCCAGCTCAGGAAACGAGGGCAGAAACTATGGCTACACCTTC